This TCR beta chain was sequenced in a study of human T cells and chemical hapten exposure. As for the study in general: Patients got weekly scalp diphenylcyclopropenone doses over the approximately 24-week study. Study-wide points: DPC sensitization did not alter TCRs above 1 in 1000 frequency. Donors in the study had alopecia, meaning their immune response may differ from healthy people's.

Each CDR3 protein gets one entry after TCRdb re-called the RACE reads with MiXCR. The repertoire holds under 130,000 distinct CDR3 sequences, with less than 40% as singletons. The CDR3 has 16 residues. Germline V gene sequence: CDR1 SGHDT, CDR2 YYEEEE. V was clipped by 4 bases and J by 2 bases; unmatched bases: 6. A remark on this clonotype: The antigen is not known.

The time point denotes: patch test 3, about 24 weeks after DPC sensitization. This sample's treatment: therapeutic diphenylcyclopropenone sensitization with weekly scalp DPC. The template was total RNA from unfractionated whole blood. This chain connects TRBV5-6 to TRBJ2-6; TRBD1 matches at 7 bases. The sequences come from whole blood, collected in connection with sensitization to the hapten diphenylcyclopropenone (DPC). The sequence came from a man aged 35-49 years with alopecia areata. Some clones in this sample may be carry-over from other donors' samples. The CDR3 bases are TGTGCCAGCAGCCGTGGGACAGTTGCTGGGGCCAACGTCCTGACTTTC. Translated, it gives CASSRGTVAGANVLTF.